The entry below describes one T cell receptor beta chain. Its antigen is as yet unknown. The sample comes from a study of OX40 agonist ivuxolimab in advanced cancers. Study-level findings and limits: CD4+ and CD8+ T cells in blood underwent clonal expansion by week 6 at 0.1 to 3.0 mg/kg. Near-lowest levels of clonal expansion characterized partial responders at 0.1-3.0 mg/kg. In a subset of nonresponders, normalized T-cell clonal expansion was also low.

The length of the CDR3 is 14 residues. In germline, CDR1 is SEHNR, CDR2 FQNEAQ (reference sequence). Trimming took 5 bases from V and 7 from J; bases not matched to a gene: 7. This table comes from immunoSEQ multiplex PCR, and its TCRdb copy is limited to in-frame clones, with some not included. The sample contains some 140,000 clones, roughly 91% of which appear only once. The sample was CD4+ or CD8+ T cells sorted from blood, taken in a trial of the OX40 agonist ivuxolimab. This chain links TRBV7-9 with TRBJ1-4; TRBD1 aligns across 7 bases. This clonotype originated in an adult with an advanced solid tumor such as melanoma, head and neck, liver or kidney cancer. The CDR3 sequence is CASSQGGGGEKLFF. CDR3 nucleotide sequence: TGTGCCAGCAGCCAAGGGGGCGGCGGTGAAAAACTGTTTTTT. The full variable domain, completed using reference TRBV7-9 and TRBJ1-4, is DTGVSQNPRHKITKRGQNVTFRCDPISEHNRLYWYRQTLGQGPEFLTYFQNEAQLEKSRLLSDRFSAERPKGSFSTLEIQRTEQGDSAMYLCASSQGGGGEKLFFGSGTQLSVL.